This T cell receptor (beta chain) appears in the sequencing data of a study of T cells after yellow fever vaccination. Across the study: The SMART-Seq v4 Ultra Low Input method served to prepare the low-cell-number fractions.

There are 18 residues in the CDR3. The germline V gene has CDR1 MNHEY and CDR2 SMNVEV (reference sequence). After removal of 6 bases from V and 3 bases from J, the junction contained 10 bases not matched to a gene. In regard to this clonotype: As yet, its antigen is unknown.

Study-wide results and caveats: Subsequent booster samples again held most clones from primary vaccination (96% CD4, 85% to 90% CD8).

TCRdb independently ran MiXCR on the 5' RACE reads; one entry per CDR3 protein. The data hold hundreds of thousands of distinct CDR3 sequences, with around 4.9% observed a single time. The clonotype comes from a man aged 18 to 30 who received the YFV17D yellow fever vaccine. This chain joins TRBV27 and TRBJ2-1, with 14 nucleotides matching TRBD2. The specimen comprised CD4+ T cells sorted from PBMCs, sampled on the day of the yellow fever booster vaccination. The CDR3, as DNA: TGTGCCAGCAGCCAAAAGACTAGCGGGGGGGCCCACTACAATGAGCAGTTCTTC. This encodes CASSQKTSGGAHYNEQFF.